The T cell receptor beta chain described here comes from a study of shared clonotypes between healthy human individuals. Study-wide background: Each donor's CD4 naive and CD4 memory cells filled three plates apiece, CD8 naive two, and CD8 memory one. Overall study results and limits: Clonotype sharing across donors was expected to vary with sequencing depth.

With respect to this clone: Its antigen is undetermined.

Adults of Caucasian background living in Nashville, Tennessee made up all donors. This CDR3 has 14 residues. V lost 6 bases and J 6 bases, leaving 18 bases between the germline ends. In germline, CDR1 is SGHTA, CDR2 FQGTGA. Source study methods: Filtering differed because ImmunoSEQ produced junction-only sequences that carried no quality scores. The method was immunoSEQ multiplex PCR; TCRdb's version includes in-frame clones alone and lacks a portion of them. V and J calls and clone size are those listed in that table; D and trimming were worked out from the DNA. The sample consists of approximately 2.5 million clones, 80% to 95% of them appearing once.

The V gene is TRBV7-3, the J gene TRBJ2-7; D might be TRBD2 (5 bases). Sequenced input: naive CD4+ T cells from PBMCs. The subset is: CD45RA+ positively selected. The TCR originated in a man younger than 35 in good health. Some clones in this sample may be carry-over from other donors' samples. CDR3 region: CASSQNGGYAEQYF. The CDR3 nucleotides read TGTGCCAGCAGTCAAAACGGAGGCTACGCCGAGCAGTACTTC.